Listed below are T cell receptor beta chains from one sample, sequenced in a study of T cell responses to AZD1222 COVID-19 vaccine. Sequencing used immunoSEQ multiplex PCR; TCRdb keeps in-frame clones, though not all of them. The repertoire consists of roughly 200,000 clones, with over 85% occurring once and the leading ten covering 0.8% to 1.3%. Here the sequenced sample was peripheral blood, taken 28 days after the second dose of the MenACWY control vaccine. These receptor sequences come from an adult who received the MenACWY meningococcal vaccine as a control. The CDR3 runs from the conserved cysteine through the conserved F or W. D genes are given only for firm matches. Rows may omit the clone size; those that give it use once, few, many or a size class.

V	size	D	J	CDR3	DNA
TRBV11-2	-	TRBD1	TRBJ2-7	CASSLDRPYEQYF	TGTGCCAGCAGCTTGGACAGGCCCTACGAGCAGTACTTC
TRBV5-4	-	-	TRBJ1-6	CASSFDKGTSPLHF	TGTGCCAGCAGCTTCGACAAGGGAACTTCACCCCTCCACTTT
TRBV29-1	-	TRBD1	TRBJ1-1	CSVATGETEAFF	TGCAGCGTGGCGACAGGGGAAACTGAAGCTTTCTTT
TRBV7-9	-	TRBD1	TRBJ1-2	CASSLEGQGAGYTF	TGTGCCAGCAGCTTAGAAGGACAGGGAGCTGGCTACACCTTC
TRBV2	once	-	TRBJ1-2	CASFGGPAYGYTF	TGTGCCAGCTTCGGGGGACCTGCGTATGGCTACACCTTC
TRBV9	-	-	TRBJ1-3	CASSVEPTGRRSGNTIYF	TGTGCCAGCAGCGTAGAGCCAACAGGGCGACGGTCTGGAAACACCATATATTTT
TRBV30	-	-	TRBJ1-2	CAWSVVVWAGITF	TGTGCCTGGAGTGTGGTGGTTTGGGCGGGAATTACCTTC
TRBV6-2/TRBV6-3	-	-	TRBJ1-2	CASSLTGRANYGYTF	TGTGCCAGCAGTCTAACGGGTCGAGCTAACTATGGCTACACCTTC
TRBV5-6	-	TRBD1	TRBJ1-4	CASSLSNRGGEKLFF	TGTGCCAGCAGCTTAAGTAACAGGGGGGGAGAAAAACTGTTTTTT
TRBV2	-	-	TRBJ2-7	CASSDVTSYEQYF	TGTGCCAGCAGTGACGTGACTAGCTACGAGCAGTACTTC
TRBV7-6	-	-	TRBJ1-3	CASSLVASTSGNTIYF	TGTGCCAGCAGCTTAGTAGCGTCAACCTCTGGAAACACCATATATTTT
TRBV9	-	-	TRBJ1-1	CASSVGPGMNTEAFF	TGTGCCAGCAGCGTCGGGCCAGGAATGAACACTGAAGCTTTCTTT
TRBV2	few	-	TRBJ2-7	CASSESGYEQYF	TGTGCCAGCAGTGAATCGGGGTACGAGCAGTACTTC
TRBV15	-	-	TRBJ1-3	CATSRAASGNTIYF	TGTGCCACCAGCAGAGCAGCTAGTGGGAACACCATATATTTT
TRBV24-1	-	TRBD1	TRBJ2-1	CATSDPRDRGHNEQFF	TGTGCCACCAGTGATCCCCGGGACAGGGGGCATAATGAGCAGTTCTTC
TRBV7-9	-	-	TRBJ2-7	CASSSQGGEQYF	TGTGCCAGCAGCTCACAGGGTGGCGAGCAGTACTTC
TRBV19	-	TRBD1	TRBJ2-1	CASSMQGTAQFF	TGTGCCAGTAGTATGCAGGGGACAGCCCAGTTCTTC
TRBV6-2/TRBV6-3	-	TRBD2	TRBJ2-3	CASSASDGGLKYF	TGTGCCAGCAGTGCCTCTGACGGGGGGTTGAAGTATTTT
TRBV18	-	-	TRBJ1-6	CASSPRGGGDSPLHF	TGTGCCAGCTCACCTCGAGGCGGCGGCGACTCACCCCTCCACTTT
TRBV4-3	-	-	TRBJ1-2	CASSQDRGRTNYGYTF	TGCGCCAGCAGCCAAGACAGGGGCAGAACTAACTATGGCTACACCTTC
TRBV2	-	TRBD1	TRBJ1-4	CASSRDRGNEKLFF	TGTGCCAGCAGTAGGGACAGGGGGAATGAAAAACTGTTTTTT
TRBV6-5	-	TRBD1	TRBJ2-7	CASALGTAYEQYF	TGTGCCAGCGCACTGGGGACAGCCTACGAGCAGTACTTC